This T cell receptor beta chain emerged from a study of tissue T cells after allogeneic stem cell transplantation. About the research overall: Tissue samples with histologically apparent lymphocytes on H&E review were prioritized for sequencing.

V was trimmed by 8 bases and J by 2 bases, leaving 13 bases between them. Germline loops: CDR1 ENHRY, CDR2 SYGVKD. The CDR3 is 13 residues long. Study results and limitations: Within patients, tissue anatomy strongly shaped TCR repertoire composition. Tissue-detected TCR repertoire was only partly captured by blood and spleen T cells. Few T cell clones were shared across patients, but motif clusters showed tissue-specific shared signatures.

Comments on this clone: Its antigen is not known.

Assay used: immunoSEQ multiplex PCR; TCRdb lists only in-frame clones, some missing. The data show just over 9,500 clones, with 50% to 80% seen just once and 9% to 9.5% held by the top ten. The sequence was obtained from a woman aged 18-50 years with breast cancer. The chain recombines TRBV10-3 with TRBJ2-7; D is possibly TRBD2 (5 bases). This material consisted of tissue from the ileum, taken at autopsy. CDR3 sequence (DNA): TGTGCCATCGAATCGAGGGAAACCTACGAGCAGTACTTC. Its protein product is CAIESRETYEQYF.